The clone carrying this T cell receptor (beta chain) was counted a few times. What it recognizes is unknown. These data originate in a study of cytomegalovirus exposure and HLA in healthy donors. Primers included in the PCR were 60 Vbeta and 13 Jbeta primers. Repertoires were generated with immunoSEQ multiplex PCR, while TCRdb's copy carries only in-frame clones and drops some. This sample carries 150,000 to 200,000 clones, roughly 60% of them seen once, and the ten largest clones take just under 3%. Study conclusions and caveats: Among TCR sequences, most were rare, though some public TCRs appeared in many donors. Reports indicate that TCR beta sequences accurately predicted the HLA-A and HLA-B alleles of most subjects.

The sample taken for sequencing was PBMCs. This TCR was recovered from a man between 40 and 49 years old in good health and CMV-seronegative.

Written as DNA, the CDR3 is TGTGCCAGTAGTATAGCAGCGGGGGGACGGCCAAGCACAGATACGCAGTATTTT. As protein: CASSIAAGGRPSTDTQYF. The V gene is TRBV19, the J gene TRBJ2-3; the match to TRBD2 covers 9 bases. The germline CDR1 and CDR2 sequences are LNHDA and SQIVND (reference sequence). V was pared by 1 base and J by 0 bases, with 8 bases of the junction left unmatched. The CDR3 sequence is 18 residues long.